Following are 22 T cell receptor beta chains from one sample sequenced in a study of T cells in Graves' hyperthyroidism and ophthalmopathy. Researchers took RNA transcripts and amplified the TCR beta CDR3 regions from them. TCR CDR3 regions were first amplified by RT-PCR with HTBI primers. TCRdb processed the multiplex PCR reads anew with MiXCR; each CDR3 protein has one entry. The table has about half a million distinct CDR3 sequences, about 16% seen once; the top ten hold approximately 30%. Sequenced: blood. Receptors were obtained from a woman in her 30s with Graves' ophthalmopathy.

This clonotype was picked up a small number of times. V usage is TRBV19 and J usage is TRBJ2-7; D is perhaps TRBD2 (6 bases). The V gene lost 4 bases and the J gene lost 0 bases, with 13 bases spanning the gap. The germline gives CDR1 LNHDA, CDR2 SQIVND (reference sequence). The CDR3 has 15 amino acids. Written as DNA, the CDR3 is TGTGCCAGTAGTACCTCGCGGAGGGTCTCCTACGAGCAGTACTTC. This sequence encodes CASSTSRRVSYEQYF.

Concerning this clonotype itself: Just one base apart from a much larger clone, this may be a read error. In nucleotides, the CDR3 is TGTGCCAGCAGGCCGACAGGGGGAGGTCAGCAGTTCTTC. Translating it yields CASRPTGGGQQFF. J is TRBJ2-1 and V is TRBV2, with TRBD1 matching over 9 bases. The CDR3 is 13 residues long. Germline assignment: CDR1 SNHLY and CDR2 FYNNEI. The V gene end was trimmed by 6 bases and the J gene end by 11 bases; junction bases not matched to a gene: 8.

The chain carries TRBV11-2 and TRBJ2-7; 10 bases line up with TRBD1. The CDR3 sequence is 15 residues long. The V gene's germline CDR1 is SGHAT and CDR2 FQNNGV. V lost 5 bases to trimming and J lost 6 bases; unmatched junction nucleotides: 10. The CDR3 is CASSRGDRGDREQYF. The DNA for the CDR3 is TGTGCCAGCAGCCGAGGGGACAGGGGAGACCGCGAGCAGTACTTC.

This clonotype was counted many times. The genes are TRBV7-3 and TRBJ1-1, with D tentatively TRBD1 (5 bases). Germline V lookup: CDR1 SGHTA, CDR2 FQGTGA. Trimming took 3 bases from V and 1 from J, leaving 9 bases between them. The CDR3 sequence is 14 residues long. In nucleotides, the CDR3 is TGTGCCAGCAGCTTGGGACCCGGGAACACTGAAGCTTTCTTT. Protein: CASSLGPGNTEAFF. Supplemented by reference TRBV7-3 and TRBJ1-1, the full variable domain reads GAGVSQTPSNKVTEKGKYVELRCDPISGHTALYWYRQSLGQGPEFLIYFQGTGAADDSGLPNDRFFAVRPEGSVSTLKIQRTERGDSAVYLCASSLGPGNTEAFFGQGTRLTVV.

This clonotype was observed many times. The rearrangement joins TRBV3-1 to TRBJ2-7; the D is unclear. With 1 base removed from V and 3 bases from J, the gap between germline ends came to 7 bases. This CDR3 comprises 13 residues. Germline V gene sequence: CDR1 LGHDT, CDR2 YNNKEL (reference sequence). The CDR3 loop is CASSQASFYEQYF. CDR3 coding DNA: TGTGCCAGCAGCCAAGCCAGTTTCTACGAGCAGTACTTC.

The gene calls are TRBV20-1 and TRBJ2-5; D not certain. Germline V gene sequence: CDR1 DFQATT, CDR2 SNEGSKA (reference sequence). Deletions cut 2 bases from V and 5 bases from J, with 9 bases between. The CDR3 loop spans 12 amino acids. Here the CDR3 DNA reads TGCAGTGCTAGAAACCGAGTGGAGACCCAGTACTTC. Residues: CSARNRVETQYF.

This clonotype was seen ten or more times. V is TRBV11-2 and J is TRBJ2-7; no definite D call. V shed 2 bases and J shed 3 bases, with 14 bases lying between them. The germline V gene has CDR1 SGHAT and CDR2 FQNNGV. This CDR3 is built from 15 residues. The CDR3 spells CASSLTGGIHYEQYF. The DNA of the CDR3 is TGTGCCAGCAGCTTAACGGGCGGTATCCACTACGAGCAGTACTTC.

The rearrangement links TRBV6-1 to TRBJ1-1; no firm D call. Trimming pared 5 bases from V and 7 bases from J, leaving 8 bases between. Looked up from germline, CDR1 is MNHNS and CDR2 is SASEGT. The CDR3 length is 11 residues. This CDR3 is CASSTTSEAFF. The CDR3 coding sequence is TGTGCCAGCAGTACTACAAGTGAAGCTTTCTTT.

The chain recombines TRBV27 with TRBJ2-7, with 8 positions matching TRBD1. There are 15 residues in the CDR3. Unmatched junction bases numbered 9, after V lost 7 bases and J lost 1 base. Germline values: CDR1 MNHEY, CDR2 SMNVEV (reference sequence). CDR3 in DNA: TGTGCCAGCACCCGTGAAGGACAGGGTTCCTACGAGCAGTACTTC. This sequence encodes CASTREGQGSYEQYF.

A few counts support this clonotype. J is TRBJ2-7 and V is TRBV12-5; 10 nucleotides match TRBD1. Germline V gene sequence: CDR1 LGHNT, CDR2 FRNRAP. The CDR3 consists of 13 residues. Unmatched junction bases numbered 3, after V lost 7 bases and J lost 3 bases. The CDR3 loop reads CASARDRGYEQYF. DNA for the CDR3: TGTGCTAGTGCCAGGGACAGGGGCTACGAGCAGTACTTC. The complete variable domain, with remaining parts taken from reference TRBV12-5 and TRBJ2-7, reads DARVTQTPRHKVTEMGQEVTMRCQPILGHNTVFWYRQTMMQGLELLAYFRNRAPLDDSGMPKDRFSAEMPDATLATLKIQPSEPRDSAVYFCASARDRGYEQYFGPGTRLTVT.

This clonotype was counted a few times. The gene calls are TRBV6-2 or TRBV6-3 and TRBJ2-5, with a weak D call TRBD2 (5 bases). Germline assignment: CDR1 MNHEY and CDR2 SVGEGT. Trimming cost V 3 bases and J 5 bases, with 10 bases left between them. The CDR3 is made up of 13 amino acids. The DNA for the CDR3 is TGTGCCAGCAGTTATGAGCGGCGGGAGACCCAGTACTTC. This gives the protein CASSYERRETQYF.

This chain uses TRBV15 with TRBJ1-3; TRBD1 matches 9 bases. Germline values: CDR1 LNHNV, CDR2 YYDKDF (reference sequence). J was trimmed by 0 bases and V by 0 bases; bases with no gene match: 9. This CDR3 contains 19 residues. Here the CDR3 reads CATSRDLILGQGSGNTIYF. CDR3 nucleotides: TGTGCCACCAGCAGAGATCTTATTTTGGGACAGGGCTCTGGAAACACCATATATTTT.

The genes are TRBV15 and TRBJ2-7, with a possible D match to TRBD2 (7 bases). CDR3 size: 15 residues. In germline, CDR1 is LNHNV, CDR2 YYDKDF (reference sequence). Trimming removed 1 base from V and 5 bases from J, with 15 bases in between. The CDR3 sequence: CATSRGGGSFDEQYF. CDR3 nucleotides: TGTGCCACCAGCAGAGGGGGGGGCTCCTTCGACGAGCAGTACTTC.

This clonotype was detected a few times. The chain uses TRBV20-1 and TRBJ2-2; TRBD2 is a possible D gene (6 bases). The length of the CDR3 is 14 residues. Germline lookup yields CDR1 DFQATT and CDR2 SNEGSKA (reference sequence). Trimming took 3 bases from V and 4 from J, leaving 12 bases between them. The DNA for the CDR3 is TGCAGTGCTAGGACCCCGGAGGGCACCGGGGAGCTGTTTTTT. It encodes CSARTPEGTGELFF.

This clonotype was found a few times. This sequence joins TRBV10-1 and TRBJ2-1; D unclear. Germline CDR1 WNHNN, CDR2 SYGVQD (reference sequence). The CDR3 consists of 12 residues. The V and J ends lost 4 bases and 3 bases respectively, with 4 bases between them. For the CDR3, the DNA is TGCGCCAGCAGTGGGGACTACAATGAGCAGTTCTTC. Encoded protein: CASSGDYNEQFF.

Here the CDR3 DNA reads TGTGCCAGCAGTTTCGGGGCCTCTGGAAACACCATATATTTT. It yields the protein CASSFGASGNTIYF. The V gene is TRBV27, the J gene TRBJ1-3; TRBD1 might be the D (5 bases). Germline V gives CDR1 MNHEY, CDR2 SMNVEV (reference sequence). The CDR3 extends over 14 amino acids. Trimming removed 3 bases from V and 0 bases from J, with 6 bases in between.

The V and J genes are TRBV29-1 and TRBJ2-7; D assignment may be TRBD1 or TRBD2 (6 bases each). The CDR3 sequence is 14 residues long. V was cut by 2 bases and J by 6 bases, with 17 bases left in between. From germline, CDR1 is SQVTM and CDR2 ANQGSEA. In DNA, the CDR3 is TGCAGCGTTGAACAAGGGGGGTCGGGGACCGAGCAGTACTTC. Its translation is CSVEQGGSGTEQYF.

This chain links TRBV7-2 with TRBJ1-4; D is undetermined. The germline V gene encodes CDR1 SGHTA and CDR2 FQGNSA. The CDR3 spans 14 residues. V was shortened by 1 base and J by 3 bases, with 6 bases between the two germline ends. The CDR3 DNA reads TGTGCCAGCAGCTTAGGGCGGGCTAATGAAAAACTGTTTTTT. This encodes CASSLGRANEKLFF.

In its sample, this clonotype was seen a few times. The chain joins TRBV15 to TRBJ2-3; D is perhaps TRBD2 (6 bases). This CDR3 spans 14 amino acids. From germline, CDR1 is LNHNV and CDR2 YYDKDF (reference sequence). V was clipped by 4 bases and J by 2 bases, with 10 bases between them. The CDR3 DNA follows: TGTGCCACCAGCAACGTAGCGGTCACAGATACGCAGTATTTT. This gives the protein CATSNVAVTDTQYF.

This clonotype has more than one count but fewer than ten. V and J are TRBV27 and TRBJ2-1; D unclear. Looked up from germline, CDR1 is MNHEY and CDR2 is SMNVEV (reference sequence). CDR3 length: 11 residues. V was shortened by 6 bases and J by 10 bases, with 10 bases between the two germline ends. This CDR3 reads CASSGLKEQFF. In nucleotides, the CDR3 is TGTGCCAGCAGCGGCTTGAAAGAGCAGTTCTTC.

This clonotype appeared a few times. The genes are TRBV5-4 and TRBJ2-4; possibly TRBD1 for D (6 bases). Germline lookup yields CDR1 SGHNT and CDR2 YYREEE (reference sequence). Trimming shortened V by 2 bases and J by 7 bases, and 10 bases separated the two germline ends. CDR3 length: 13 amino acids. CDR3 DNA sequence: TGTGCCAGCAGCTTAGGGACAAAGAACATTCAGTACTTC. Its translation is CASSLGTKNIQYF.

The chain carries TRBV10-3 and TRBJ1-5; D remains unclear. Germline V lookup: CDR1 ENHRY, CDR2 SYGVKD. The CDR3 consists of 16 residues. V was clipped by 4 bases and J by 0 bases, with 13 bases between them. In DNA form, the CDR3 reads TGTGCCATCAGTGTAGGCGGAAGTTTTAGCAATCAGCCCCAGCATTTT. It yields the protein CAISVGGSFSNQPQHF.